This is a list of T cell receptor beta chains from one sample in a study of control samples from healthy donors and cancer patients. TCRdb's table, derived via immunoSEQ multiplex PCR, lists solely in-frame clones and lacks some. The data contain over 75,000 clones, 91% of them singletons. The material sequenced was blood. All receptors come from a man aged 30-40 years in good health. The CDR3 runs from the conserved cysteine through the conserved F or W. D genes are given only for firm matches. Clone size is not always given. Where it is, it says once, few, many or a class for expanded clones.

D	size	J	length	V	DNA	CDR3
TRBD1	-	TRBJ1-5	13	TRBV5-1	TGCGCCAGCAGCGCGACAGGGGATCAGCCCCAGCATTTT	CASSATGDQPQHF
TRBD2	once	TRBJ2-5	15	TRBV7-7	TGTGCCAGCAGTCTAAACGGGGGGGCGAAAGAGACCCAGTACTTC	CASSLNGGAKETQYF
-	-	TRBJ1-1	15	TRBV5-4	TGTGCCAGCAGCTTGCTGGCGACAGTAGGCACTGAAGCTTTCTTT	CASSLLATVGTEAFF
-	-	TRBJ2-1	14	TRBV5-1	TGCGCCAGCAGCCCCGTGACGGGGGACAATGAGCAGTTCTTC	CASSPVTGDNEQFF
-	few	TRBJ1-2	15	TRBV10-3	TGTGCCATCAGCACCGGGACGGGGACTAACTATGGCTACACCTTC	CAISTGTGTNYGYTF
TRBD2	-	TRBJ2-6	14	TRBV30	TGTGCCTGGGGGCGGGGGACTGGGGCCAACGTCCTGACTTTC	CAWGRGTGANVLTF
-	-	TRBJ1-5	13	TRBV29-1	TGCAGCGTCACAACCGCTGGCAATCAGCCCCAGCATTTT	CSVTTAGNQPQHF
-	-	TRBJ1-2	16	TRBV21-1	TGTGCCAGCAGCAAAGGGGACAGGGGGCCGAGACTGGGCTACACCTTC	CASSKGDRGPRLGYTF
-	once	TRBJ1-1	11	TRBV7-8	TGTGCCAGCAGCCGTGACCTAAAGGCTTTCTTT	CASSRDLKAFF
-	-	TRBJ1-2	16	TRBV6-5	TGTGCCAGCAGTTACTCGAACGGCGGGGGACCCTATGGCTACACCTTC	CASSYSNGGGPYGYTF
TRBD1	once	TRBJ1-4	16	TRBV7-2	TGTGCCAGCAGCTTAGATTTTCAGGGGGCGCGTGAAAAACTGTTTTTT	CASSLDFQGAREKLFF
-	-	TRBJ1-5	14	TRBV6-5	TGTGCCAGCAGTTCGGCAGGGGGCAATCAGCCCCAGCATTTT	CASSSAGGNQPQHF
-	-	TRBJ2-7	12	TRBV10-3	TGTGCCATCAGCGCCCTTTGGGAGGAGCAGTACTTC	CAISALWEEQYF
TRBD1	once	TRBJ1-4	15	TRBV6-1	TGTGCCAGCAGTGAACAGGACAGGGGAGGGGAAAAACTGTTTTTT	CASSEQDRGGEKLFF
TRBD1	-	TRBJ2-1	16	TRBV15	TGTGCCACCAGCCCTACCGGGACAGGTTTCATCGATGAGCAGTTCTTC	CATSPTGTGFIDEQFF
-	-	TRBJ1-1	12	TRBV3-1/TRBV3-2	TGTGCCAGCAGTCCCCGACCCCGTGAAGCTTTCTTT	CASSPRPREAFF
-	-	TRBJ2-3	15	TRBV7-9	TGTGCCAGCAGCAGGACAGACCCTAGCACAGATACGCAGTATTTT	CASSRTDPSTDTQYF
TRBD2	few	TRBJ2-7	13	TRBV12-3/TRBV12-4	TGTGCCTCTGGGGAGGGACCAAACTACGAGCAGTACTTC	CASGEGPNYEQYF
-	-	TRBJ1-6	14	TRBV6-5	TGTGCCAGCAGCATAGCTCCGGATAATTCACCCCTCCACTTT	CASSIAPDNSPLHF
-	once	TRBJ1-6	14	TRBV2	TGTGCCAGCAGTGAGTGGGGCGACAATTCACCCCTCCACTTT	CASSEWGDNSPLHF
-	-	TRBJ1-2	16	TRBV5-1	TGCGCCAGCAGCTTGGGGTCAGCTGAGCGCCTCTATGGCTACACCTTC	CASSLGSAERLYGYTF
-	-	TRBJ2-7	12	TRBV7-2	TGTGCCAGCAGCCTTCCCTCGTACGAGCAGTACTTC	CASSLPSYEQYF
-	-	TRBJ2-6	14	TRBV27	TGTGCCAGCAGGACACCCTCTGGGGCCAACGTCCTGACTTTC	CASRTPSGANVLTF
TRBD1	-	TRBJ1-2	16	TRBV19	TGTGCCAGTAGTTTACAGGGGACTCAGTTCGGCAGTGGCTACACCTTC	CASSLQGTQFGSGYTF
-	-	TRBJ1-2	15	TRBV5-5	TGTGCCAGCAGCCCGATGGGGGAAACACACTATGGCTACACCTTC	CASSPMGETHYGYTF
-	-	TRBJ1-6	16	TRBV7-9	TGTGCCAGCAGCTTAGGCCTACAGGGTAATAATTCACCCCTCCACTTT	CASSLGLQGNNSPLHF
-	-	TRBJ2-3	15	TRBV7-2	TGTGCCAGCAGCTTAGTAGAGCGGACCACAGATACGCAGTATTTT	CASSLVERTTDTQYF
-	-	TRBJ1-1	13	TRBV6-5	TGTGCCAGCAAGACCCGCGGCGGGACTGAAGCTTTCTTT	CASKTRGGTEAFF
TRBD1	once	TRBJ1-1	14	TRBV2	TGTGCCAGCGGATCGGGACAGGGGAACACTGAAGCTTTCTTT	CASGSGQGNTEAFF
-	-	TRBJ2-5	14	TRBV18	TGTGCCAGCTCACAGACAGACCGACAAGAGACCCAGTACTTC	CASSQTDRQETQYF
TRBD2	-	TRBJ2-7	16	TRBV19	TGTGCCAGTAGTATAGGAGGGACTAGCGGAACCTACGAGCAGTACTTC	CASSIGGTSGTYEQYF
TRBD1	-	TRBJ2-6	19	TRBV7-9	TGTGCCAGCAGCTTAATCCCCGACCACAGGGGCTCTGGGGCCAACGTCCTGACTTTC	CASSLIPDHRGSGANVLTF
-	-	TRBJ2-1	16	TRBV5-1	TGCGCCAGCAGCTTTGAGTGGGTCGGGGGCGGCAATGAGCAGTTCTTC	CASSFEWVGGGNEQFF
-	-	TRBJ1-3	13	TRBV11-3	TGTGCCAGCAGCGATAGAAGGGGAAACACCATATATTTT	CASSDRRGNTIYF
-	-	TRBJ2-2	13	TRBV5-4	TGTGCCAGCGGGCGGGGGAACACCGGGGAGCTGTTTTTT	CASGRGNTGELFF
TRBD2	once	TRBJ2-3	17	TRBV28	TGTGCCAGCTACCCCCCGACTAGCGGGGGCCCCACAGATACGCAGTATTTT	CASYPPTSGGPTDTQYF
-	-	TRBJ2-3	14	TRBV5-1	TGCGCCAGCAGTCAGGGTGGGACCCCAGATACGCAGTATTTT	CASSQGGTPDTQYF
-	-	TRBJ1-2	11	TRBV30	TGTGCCTGGAGTGGGGGTCCCCGCTACACCTTC	CAWSGGPRYTF
-	-	TRBJ2-3	14	TRBV19	TGTGCCAGTAGCCCCTCATTCTCCACAGATACGCAGTATTTT	CASSPSFSTDTQYF
TRBD2	-	TRBJ2-5	16	TRBV7-9	TGTGCCAGCAGCTCGAACGGGGGGTCGGTTCAAGAGACCCAGTACTTC	CASSSNGGSVQETQYF